This record looks at one TCR beta chain sequence and its context. Which antigen it targets is not known. Base qualities are not at hand, and no much larger clone is one base apart. The data stem from a study of Ad26.COV2.S vaccination and SARS-CoV-2 variants (dated by TCRdb to about 2021). Regarding the research as a whole: Donors in the vaccine arm were drawn from COV1001, a phase I-IIa trial of Ad26.COV2.S in healthy adults that was multicentre, randomized, double-blind and placebo-controlled. Investigators remained blinded to trial group allocation during experiments and outcome assessment. Participants in the trial were split at random into five groups of five each, receiving low-dose or high-dose Ad26.COV2.S once or twice, or else placebo on both occasions. TCRbeta repertoire sequencing was used to assess the specificity and breadth of SARS-CoV-2-reactive T cell receptors after Ad26.COV2.S vaccination. Dosing of Ad26.COV2.S was intramuscular, at either 5x10^10 or 1x10^11 viral particles, delivered as one shot or as two shots spaced 56 days apart. The TCR-sequenced set comprised around 30 samples: some 20 Ad26.COV2.S vaccine recipients, 5 placebo recipients and 8 SARS-CoV-2 convalescent individuals. Findings and caveats that apply to the study as a whole: Comparable non-spike TCR breadth was observed between vaccine and placebo recipients, consistent with only spike being contained in the vaccine. Comparing responses between vaccine doses or regimens was not something the study was powered to do. After vaccination, spike-specific CD8+ and CD4+ T cell responses were reported to show substantial breadth. It was noted by the authors that total T cell responses may have been underestimated by the TCR breadth and depth analyses. Ad26.COV2.S recipients had higher spike-specific TCR breadth than placebo recipients (P = 0.0014).

The treatment or condition label corresponds to: roughly 20 received Ad26.COV2.S at low or high dose, single or two shots; about 5 received placebo; per-sample allocation not given. Repertoires of vaccine and placebo recipients were sequenced from samples collected on day 63 after the first injection. Between 29 July and 7 August 2020, Cohort 1b enrolled 25 adults aged 18-55 years at one site in Boston, USA. Ad26.COV2.S consisted of a replication-incompetent adenovirus type 26 vector by which a prefusion-stabilized SARS-CoV-2 spike protein from the original Wuhan strain was expressed. The immunoSEQ Assay was used to sequence TCRbeta CDR3 regions. After extraction, genomic DNA underwent amplification by bias-controlled multiplex PCR, followed by high-throughput sequencing. The authors' pipeline ran thus. To quantify the absolute abundance of every unique TCRbeta CDR3 region, sequences were collapsed and filtered. T cell fraction was estimated by normalization of TCRbeta template counts to usable DNA, with usable DNA being measured through amplification of reference genes present in all nucleated cells. Repertoire TCRs were annotated as SARS-CoV-2-specific by exact matching of V gene, CDR3 amino acid sequence and J gene to a known reactive TCR set. The reference SARS-CoV-2 TCR set was derived from MIRA and filtered for enrichment in COVID-19-positive ImmuneCODE repertoires, a step that removed public or cross-reactive TCRs. Based on the MIRA antigens, annotated TCRs were further analysed at the level of specific ORF or position within ORF. Depth was the summed frequency of annotated unique rearrangements, while breadth was defined as annotated unique rearrangements over total unique productive rearrangements. Two-sided Wilcoxon rank-sum tests were applied when comparing TCR breadth between groups. Drawn from immuneACCESS, this table holds only the in-frame rearrangements with V and J called that TCRdb kept. Clones are partly lost; checked studies trace under half to an unresolved V gene and leave the rest unexplained. From that table come the V and J calls and clone size; the DNA was used to work out D and trimming. Across this sample there are about 420,000 clones, with approximately 87% seen only once. Together, the top ten hold about 3.5% of the sample.

This TCR was recovered from a person aged 18 to 65 who received the Ad26.COV2.S COVID-19 vaccine or a placebo. The sample was peripheral blood, taken in a trial of Ad26.COV2.S vaccine versus placebo.

The CDR3 loop reads CASSPDGMNTGELFF. The DNA sequence is TGTGCCAGCAGCCCGGACGGAATGAACACCGGGGAGCTGTTTTTT. The chain is encoded by TRBV5-8 joined to TRBJ2-2; confidence is insufficient to name the D gene. Taken from the germline V gene, the CDR1 and CDR2 loops are SGHTS and YDEGEE. V loses 4 bases of germline sequence and J loses 1 base, and the interval between the two ends is 11 bases. The CDR3 contains 15 residues, cysteine and phenylalanine counted. Only the CDR3 part of the read is kept: 45 bases, read in frame from the first base.